The sequence of this TCR beta chain was determined in a study of T cell repertoires in cytomegalovirus infection. TCRdb reprocessed the reads via MiXCR and lists one record per CDR3 protein. The table records almost 90,000 distinct CDR3 sequences, approximately 30% of them present only once. In the case of this clonotype: As yet, its antigen is unknown.

The CDR3 sequence is 15 residues long. Per the germline V gene, CDR1 is MGHRA and CDR2 is YSYEKL. V was clipped by 5 bases and J by 2 bases; unmatched bases: 9. Source: CD8+ T cells from cultured PBMCs, taken from culture after CMV antigen stimulation. The sequence was obtained from a human donor in good health (CMV status not recorded). Some clones in this sample may be carry-over from other donors' samples. V and J are TRBV4-1 and TRBJ2-7, with 7 bases that match TRBD2. CDR3 region: CASSYSSAGPYEQYF. The CDR3 DNA reads TGCGCCAGCAGCTACTCCTCAGCGGGGCCCTACGAGCAGTACTTC.